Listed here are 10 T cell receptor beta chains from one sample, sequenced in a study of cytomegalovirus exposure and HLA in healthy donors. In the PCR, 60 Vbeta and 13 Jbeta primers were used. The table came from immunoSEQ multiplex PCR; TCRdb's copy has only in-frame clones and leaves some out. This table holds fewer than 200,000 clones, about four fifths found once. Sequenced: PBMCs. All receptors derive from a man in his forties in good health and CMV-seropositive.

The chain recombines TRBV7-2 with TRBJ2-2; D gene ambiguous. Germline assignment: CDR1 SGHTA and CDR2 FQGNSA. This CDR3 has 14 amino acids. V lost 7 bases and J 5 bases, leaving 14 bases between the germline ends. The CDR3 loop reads CASTPSRFTGELFF. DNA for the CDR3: TGTGCCAGCACCCCCAGTCGCTTTACCGGGGAGCTGTTTTTT.

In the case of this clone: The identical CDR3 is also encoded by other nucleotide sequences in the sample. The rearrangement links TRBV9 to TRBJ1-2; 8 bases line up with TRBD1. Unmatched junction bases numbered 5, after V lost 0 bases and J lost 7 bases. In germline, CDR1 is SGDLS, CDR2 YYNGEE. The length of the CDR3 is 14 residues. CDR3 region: CASSVGQGAVGYTF. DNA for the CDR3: TGTGCCAGCAGCGTAGGGCAGGGGGCCGTTGGCTACACCTTC.

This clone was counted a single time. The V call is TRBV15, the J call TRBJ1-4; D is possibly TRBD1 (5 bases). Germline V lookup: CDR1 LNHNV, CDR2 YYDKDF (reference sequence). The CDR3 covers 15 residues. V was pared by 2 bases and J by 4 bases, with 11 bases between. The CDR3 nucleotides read TGTGCCACCAGCAGAATGGACACCTTTAATGAAAAACTGTTTTTT. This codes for CATSRMDTFNEKLFF.

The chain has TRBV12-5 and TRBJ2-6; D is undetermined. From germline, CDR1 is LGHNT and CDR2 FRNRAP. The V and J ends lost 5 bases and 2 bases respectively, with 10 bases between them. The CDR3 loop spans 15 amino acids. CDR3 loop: CASGVWSAGANVLTF. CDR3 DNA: TGTGCTAGTGGTGTCTGGTCGGCTGGGGCCAACGTCCTGACTTTC.

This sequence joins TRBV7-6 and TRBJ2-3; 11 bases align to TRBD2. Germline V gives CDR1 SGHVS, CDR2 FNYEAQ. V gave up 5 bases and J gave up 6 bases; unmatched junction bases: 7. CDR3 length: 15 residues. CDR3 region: CASSLLAGVMDTQYF. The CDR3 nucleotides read TGTGCCAGCAGCCTACTAGCGGGAGTCATGGATACGCAGTATTTT. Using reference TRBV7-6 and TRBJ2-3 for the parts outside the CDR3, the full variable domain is GAGVSQSPRYKVTKRGQDVALRCDPISGHVSLYWYRQALGQGPEFLTYFNYEAQQDKSGLPNDRFSAERPEGSISTLTIQRTEQRDSAMYRCASSLLAGVMDTQYFGPGTRLTVL.

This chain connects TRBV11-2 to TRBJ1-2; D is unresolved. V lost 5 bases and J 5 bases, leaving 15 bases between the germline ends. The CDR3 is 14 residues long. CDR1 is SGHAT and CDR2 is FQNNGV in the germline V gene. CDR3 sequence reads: CASSLSREGYGYTF. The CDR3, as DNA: TGTGCCAGCAGCCTCTCTCGGGAAGGTTATGGCTACACCTTC.

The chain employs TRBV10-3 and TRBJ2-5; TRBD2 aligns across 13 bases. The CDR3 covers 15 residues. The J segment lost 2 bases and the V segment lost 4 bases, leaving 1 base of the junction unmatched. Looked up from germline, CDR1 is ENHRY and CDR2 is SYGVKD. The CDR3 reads CAISATSGRQETQYF. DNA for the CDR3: TGTGCCATCAGTGCGACTAGCGGGAGGCAAGAGACCCAGTACTTC.

In nucleotides, the CDR3 is TGTGCCAGAGGGACAGATAACTCCTACGAGCAGTACTTC. It yields the protein CARGTDNSYEQYF. V and J are TRBV6-1 and TRBJ2-5, with 7 bases lining up with TRBD1. TRBJ2-7 matches the DNA end more closely, so the J call is doubtful. CDR1 and CDR2 from the germline V gene are MNHNS and SASEGT. The CDR3 is made up of 13 amino acids.

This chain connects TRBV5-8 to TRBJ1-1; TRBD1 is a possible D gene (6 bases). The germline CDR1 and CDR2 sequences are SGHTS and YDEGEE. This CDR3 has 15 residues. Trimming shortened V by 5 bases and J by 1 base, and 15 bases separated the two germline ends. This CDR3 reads CASRGNRDPNTEAFF. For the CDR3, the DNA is TGTGCCAGCAGGGGAAACAGGGACCCGAACACTGAAGCTTTCTTT.

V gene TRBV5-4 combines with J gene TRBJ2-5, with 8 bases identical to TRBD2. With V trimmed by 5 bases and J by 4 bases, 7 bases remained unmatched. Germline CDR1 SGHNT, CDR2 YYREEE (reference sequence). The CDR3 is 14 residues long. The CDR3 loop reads CASSTGGRVETQYF. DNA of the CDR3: TGTGCCAGCAGTACGGGAGGGAGGGTAGAGACCCAGTACTTC.